These 5 T cell receptor beta chains originate from one sample sequenced in a study of control samples from healthy donors and cancer patients. Repertoires were generated with immunoSEQ multiplex PCR, while TCRdb's copy carries only in-frame clones and drops some. The sample has approximately 69,000 clones; approximately 90% are singletons. Sequenced material: PBMCs. The receptors shown here come from a man between 60 and 75 years old with colorectal cancer.

The chain carries TRBV28 and TRBJ2-1; D may be TRBD2 (7 bases). Per germline, CDR1 MDHEN and CDR2 SYDVKM. The V gene lost 10 bases and the J gene lost 9 bases, with 19 bases spanning the gap. The CDR3 loop spans 13 amino acids. The CDR3 nucleotides are TGTGCCACCTATGGAGGGGGGGCTGTTGAGCAGTTCTTC. This sequence encodes CATYGGGAVEQFF. The full variable domain, its missing parts supplied by reference TRBV28 and TRBJ2-1, is DVKVTQSSRYLVKRTGEKVFLECVQDMDHENMFWYRQDPGLGLRLIYFSYDVKMKEKGDIPEGYSVSREKKERFSLILESASTNQTSMYLCATYGGGAVEQFFGPGTRLTVL.

J is TRBJ2-2 and V is TRBV7-9, with 9 nucleotides matching TRBD2. The length of the CDR3 is 15 residues. The junction had 6 bases not matched to a gene; V was cut back by 5 bases and J by 5 bases. In germline, CDR1 is SEHNR, CDR2 FQNEAQ (reference sequence). This CDR3 is CASSPRSGGTGELFF. The DNA of the CDR3 is TGTGCCAGCAGCCCGCGGAGCGGGGGGACCGGGGAGCTGTTTTTT.

The gene calls are TRBV12-3 or TRBV12-4 and TRBJ2-7; D not certain. Trimming cost V 7 bases and J 6 bases, with 13 bases left between them. The CDR3 has 12 amino acids. CDR3 sequence: CASNLGPGEQYF. DNA for the CDR3: TGTGCCAGCAACCTTGGTCCAGGCGAGCAGTACTTC.

The CDR3 spells CASSVGLSGPQHF. The CDR3 DNA reads as TGTGCCAGCAGCGTAGGGTTGTCAGGGCCCCAGCATTTT. The chain links TRBV9 to TRBJ1-5; unclear D gene. V lost 0 bases, J lost 9 bases, and 10 bases lay in between. This CDR3 contains 13 residues. Per germline, CDR1 SGDLS and CDR2 YYNGEE.

The V call is TRBV7-9, the J call TRBJ2-3, with D possibly being TRBD1 (6 bases). CDR1 SEHNR and CDR2 FQNEAQ come from the germline V gene (reference sequence). Trimming stripped 5 bases from V and 1 base from J, with 19 bases between. This CDR3 region has 17 residues. DNA for the CDR3: TGTGCCAGCAGCCGCTCACAGGGCGTGATGGGCACAGATACGCAGTATTTT. Translated: CASSRSQGVMGTDTQYF.